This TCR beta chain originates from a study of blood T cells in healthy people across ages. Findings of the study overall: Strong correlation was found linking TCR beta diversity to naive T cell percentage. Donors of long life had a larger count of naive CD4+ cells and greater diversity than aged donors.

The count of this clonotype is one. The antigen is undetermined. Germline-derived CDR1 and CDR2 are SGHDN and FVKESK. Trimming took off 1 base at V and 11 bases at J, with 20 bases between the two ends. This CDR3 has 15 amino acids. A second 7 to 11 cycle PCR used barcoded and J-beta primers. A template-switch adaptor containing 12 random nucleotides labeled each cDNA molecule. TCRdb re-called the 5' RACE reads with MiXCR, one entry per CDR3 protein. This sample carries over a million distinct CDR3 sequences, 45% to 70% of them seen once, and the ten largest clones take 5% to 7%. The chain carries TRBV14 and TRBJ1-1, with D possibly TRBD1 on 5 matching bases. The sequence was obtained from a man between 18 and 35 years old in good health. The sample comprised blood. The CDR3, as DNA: TGTGCCAGCAGCCAAGGTTTGGTTCTCCCGGGGACGGCTTTCTTT. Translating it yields CASSQGLVLPGTAFF.